These T cell receptor beta chains were read from a single sample in a study of T cell responses to AZD1222 COVID-19 vaccine. Clones were read by immunoSEQ multiplex PCR, and TCRdb kept only the in-frame ones, dropping some. The sample has 100,000 or so clones; about 86% are singletons. This specimen was peripheral blood, taken on day 0 of AZD1222 vaccination. These receptors were collected from an adult in good health. Both conserved end residues are part of each CDR3. The D gene is left open where the match is weak. Some rows have no size entry. The others give once, few or many, or a class for an expanded clone.

>TRBJ2-5|-|-|TRBV9
CASSVAAGAKETQYF
TGTGCCAGCAGCGTAGCCGCGGGGGCCAAGGAGACCCAGTACTTC
>TRBJ2-1|-|-|TRBV2
CASKQDYNEQFF
TGTGCCAGCAAACAAGATTACAATGAGCAGTTCTTC
>TRBJ1-1|-|-|TRBV9
CASSQGGGQAFF
TGTGCCAGCAGCCAGGGCGGGGGGCAGGCTTTCTTT
>TRBJ2-2|-|-|TRBV18
CASSPITTPDTGELFF
TGTGCCAGCTCACCCATAACTACCCCGGACACCGGGGAGCTGTTTTTT
>TRBJ2-1|TRBD2|-|TRBV7-2
CASSLLAGGTGEQFF
TGTGCCAGCAGCTTACTGGCGGGGGGAACGGGTGAGCAGTTCTTC
>TRBJ2-5|TRBD2|-|TRBV29-1
CSGGSSGRGQETQYF
TGCAGCGGCGGTTCTAGCGGGAGGGGCCAAGAGACCCAGTACTTC
>TRBJ1-1|-|-|TRBV7-3
CASSLSTAGGTEAFF
TGTGCCAGCAGCCTGTCGACGGCGGGAGGCACTGAAGCTTTCTTT
>TRBJ1-4|-|once|TRBV4-3
CASSQEEGGGSEKLFF
TGCGCCAGCAGCCAAGAAGAGGGGGGTGGGAGTGAAAAACTGTTTTTT
>TRBJ1-1|-|-|TRBV6-5
CESRRSMNTEAFF
TGTGAATCCCGGAGAAGCATGAACACTGAAGCTTTCTTT
>TRBJ1-2|-|-|TRBV5-5
CASSHPGTGGSGYGYTF
TGTGCCAGCAGCCACCCGGGAACCGGCGGCAGTGGCTATGGCTACACCTTC
>TRBJ1-5|-|-|TRBV10-3
CAISEFLSSNQPQHF
TGTGCCATCAGTGAGTTCCTGTCTAGCAATCAGCCCCAGCATTTT
>TRBJ1-1|-|few|TRBV12-3/TRBV12-4
CASSFRRNTEAFF
TGTGCCAGCAGTTTTAGGCGGAACACTGAAGCTTTCTTT
>TRBJ1-1|-|-|TRBV9
CASSPTGAGGNTEAFF
TGTGCCAGCAGCCCGACCGGGGCCGGGGGAAACACTGAAGCTTTCTTT
>TRBJ2-2|TRBD2|-|TRBV5-1
CASSLLLAGTQELFF
TGCGCCAGCAGCTTGCTGCTAGCGGGGACCCAGGAGCTGTTTTTT
>TRBJ1-6|TRBD1|-|TRBV9
CASSVTGEANSPLHF
TGTGCCAGCAGCGTTACAGGGGAGGCTAATTCACCCCTCCACTTT
>TRBJ2-1|TRBD1|-|TRBV6-5
CASSLPGTGSGEQFF
TGTGCCAGCAGTTTACCCGGGACAGGGTCAGGGGAGCAGTTCTTC
>TRBJ2-3|-|-|TRBV7-9
CASSSRDRMDTQYF
TGTGCCAGCAGCTCCCGGGACCGTATGGATACGCAGTATTTT
>TRBJ2-1|TRBD2|-|TRBV9
CASSKVAGALLLEQFF
TGTGCCAGCAGCAAAGTAGCGGGGGCCCTTTTGTTAGAGCAGTTCTTC
>TRBJ1-1|-|-|TRBV5-5
CASSLRAGTFLNTEAFF
TGTGCCAGCAGCTTGAGGGCAGGGACCTTTCTGAACACTGAAGCTTTCTTT
>TRBJ2-3|-|-|TRBV10-2
CASRATREATQYF
TGCGCCAGCAGGGCGACTAGGGAAGCTACGCAGTATTTT
>TRBJ1-6|-|-|TRBV28
CASSPPDLPLHF
TGTGCCAGCAGTCCGCCGGATCTGCCCCTCCACTTT
>TRBJ1-6|-|-|TRBV4-3
CASSPRRAVEAPLHF
TGCGCCAGCAGCCCTAGACGGGCAGTCGAGGCACCCCTCCACTTT
>TRBJ1-3|TRBD1|-|TRBV7-3
CASSLTLGRGPGNTIYF
TGTGCCAGCAGCTTAACGTTGGGCAGGGGGCCTGGAAACACCATATATTTT
>TRBJ2-3|TRBD1|-|TRBV10-3
CAISENRGESTDTQYF
TGTGCCATCAGCGAGAACAGGGGGGAGAGCACAGATACGCAGTATTTT
>TRBJ2-7|-|-|TRBV14
CASSREGRASYEQYF
TGTGCCAGCAGCCGAGAGGGCCGAGCTTCCTACGAGCAGTACTTC
>TRBJ2-3|-|-|TRBV21-1
CASSTDTQYF
TGTGCCAGCAGCACAGATACGCAGTATTTT